The T cell receptor (beta chain) described here comes from a study of T-cell reconstitution after alpha-beta-depleted transplantation in children. V was pared by 4 bases and J by 7 bases, with 8 bases between. CDR3 length: 11 residues. Germline CDR1 and CDR2: SQVTM and ANQGSEA. The TCRbeta library was prepared with unique molecular identifiers. TCRdb re-analysed the PCR reads in MiXCR, keeping a single row per CDR3 protein. The sample lists roughly 500,000 distinct CDR3 sequences, 18% occurring once. This TCR was sampled from a human donor who donated a stem cell graft to a child with acute lymphoblastic leukemia. The sequencing here drew on PBMCs from the stem cell graft donor, taken from the stem cell graft. This chain connects TRBV29-1 to TRBJ2-1; no firm D call. Written as DNA, the CDR3 is TGCAGCGTTGCCCGAAGAAATGAGCAGTTCTTC. Its translation: CSVARRNEQFF.